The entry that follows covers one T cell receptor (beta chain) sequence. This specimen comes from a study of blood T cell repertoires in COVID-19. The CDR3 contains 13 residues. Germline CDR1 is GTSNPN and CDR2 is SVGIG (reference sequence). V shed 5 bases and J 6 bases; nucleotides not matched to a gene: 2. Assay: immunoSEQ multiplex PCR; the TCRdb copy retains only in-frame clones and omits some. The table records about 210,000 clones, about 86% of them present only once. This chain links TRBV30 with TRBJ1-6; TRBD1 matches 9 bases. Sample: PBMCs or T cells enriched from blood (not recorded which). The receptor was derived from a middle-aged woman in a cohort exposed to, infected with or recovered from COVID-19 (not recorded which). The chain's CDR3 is CAWETGGNSPLHF. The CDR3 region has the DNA TGTGCCTGGGAGACAGGGGGTAATTCACCCCTCCACTTT.